The following is a T cell receptor beta chain sequence with its context. Its specificity is not known. The entry originates in a study of cytomegalovirus exposure and HLA in healthy donors. Study conclusions and caveats: Confirmation in vitro established that a few CMV-associated chains were specific for CMV antigens.

PCR amplification relied on 60 Vbeta primers (plus 13 Jbeta primers). Clones were sequenced by immunoSEQ multiplex PCR, and TCRdb holds only the in-frame ones, with some missing. The sample holds 250,000 or so clones, more than 75% seen once. Germline CDR1 and CDR2: MNHNY and SVGAGI (reference sequence). Trimming removed 9 bases from V and 1 base from J, with 12 bases in between. This CDR3 has 13 amino acids. The V and J genes are TRBV6-6 and TRBJ1-1; D remains ambiguous. This TCR came from a human donor in good health. The sequencing input was PBMCs. The CDR3: CASTRGENTEAFF. The CDR3 nucleotides read TGTGCCAGTACCCGGGGAGAGAACACTGAAGCTTTCTTT.